The following is a T cell receptor (beta chain) sequence with its context. Recruited during active infection, patients (from Seattle) were subsequently followed longitudinally. This sample is part of a study of blood T cell repertoires in COVID-19. For the study at large: In each case, the material was cDNA or gDNA derived from T cells, B-cell-depleted T cells, or PBMCs.

Under the authors' procedure: Cell counts per sample came from amplifying reference gene primers. Data came from immunoSEQ multiplex PCR; TCRdb stores just in-frame clones and leaves some out. The V and J calls and clone size are taken from that table; D and trimming were inferred from the DNA. The sample has 250,000 to 300,000 clones, roughly 92% seen once; the top ten hold roughly 2.3%. Germline V gene data show CDR1 as SGHAT and CDR2 as FQDESV (reference sequence). The V and J ends lost 5 bases and 2 bases, in that order; junction bases with no gene match: 6. The CDR3 totals 16 residues. This sequence joins TRBV11-1 and TRBJ2-5; 12 bases line up with TRBD2. This receptor was identified in a woman aged 25 to 39 with COVID-19, enrolled during active disease. The sample taken for sequencing was peripheral blood. The CDR3 loop reads CASSLGLAGIQETQYF. The CDR3 DNA sequence: TGTGCCAGCAGCCTTGGACTAGCGGGAATTCAAGAGACCCAGTACTTC.